This entry concerns a single T cell receptor (beta chain). This entry is derived from a study of T-cell memory formation after mild COVID-19. TCRdb ran MiXCR on the 5' RACE reads and lists one entry per CDR3 protein. The top ten clones hold roughly 23% of a sample with about 290,000 distinct CDR3 sequences, around a sixth of them seen once. The germline V and J ends were trimmed by 3 bases and 3 bases, with 17 bases remaining between them. This CDR3 is 16 amino acids long. Germline lookup yields CDR1 SNHLY and CDR2 FYNNEI. Sequencing was carried out using PBMCs or a T cell subset sorted from them (not recorded which). This TCR was recovered from a man between 18 and 29 years old who had mild COVID-19 (a few samples of this study predate the infection). Cell type and time point are not known. The chain combines TRBV2 with TRBJ2-5; the D call may be TRBD1 or TRBD2 (5 bases each). The CDR3: CASSDLTGGPKETQYF. CDR3 coding DNA: TGTGCCAGCAGTGATCTCACTGGGGGTCCTAAAGAGACCCAGTACTTC.